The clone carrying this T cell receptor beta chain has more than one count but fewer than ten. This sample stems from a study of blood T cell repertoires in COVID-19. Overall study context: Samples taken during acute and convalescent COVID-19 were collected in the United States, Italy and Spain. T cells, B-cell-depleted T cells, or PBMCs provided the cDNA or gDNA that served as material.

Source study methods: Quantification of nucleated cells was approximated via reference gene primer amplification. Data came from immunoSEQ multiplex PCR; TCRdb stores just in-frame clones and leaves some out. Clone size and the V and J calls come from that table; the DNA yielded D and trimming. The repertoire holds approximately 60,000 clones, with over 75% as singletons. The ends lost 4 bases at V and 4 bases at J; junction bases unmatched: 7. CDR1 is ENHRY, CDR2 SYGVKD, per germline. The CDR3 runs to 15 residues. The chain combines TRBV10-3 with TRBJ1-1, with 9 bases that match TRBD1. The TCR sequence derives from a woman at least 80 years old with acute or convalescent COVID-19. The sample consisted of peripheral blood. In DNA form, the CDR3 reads TGTGCCATCAGTGGTAGACAGGGGGGGAGCACTGAAGCTTTCTTT. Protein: CAISGRQGGSTEAFF.